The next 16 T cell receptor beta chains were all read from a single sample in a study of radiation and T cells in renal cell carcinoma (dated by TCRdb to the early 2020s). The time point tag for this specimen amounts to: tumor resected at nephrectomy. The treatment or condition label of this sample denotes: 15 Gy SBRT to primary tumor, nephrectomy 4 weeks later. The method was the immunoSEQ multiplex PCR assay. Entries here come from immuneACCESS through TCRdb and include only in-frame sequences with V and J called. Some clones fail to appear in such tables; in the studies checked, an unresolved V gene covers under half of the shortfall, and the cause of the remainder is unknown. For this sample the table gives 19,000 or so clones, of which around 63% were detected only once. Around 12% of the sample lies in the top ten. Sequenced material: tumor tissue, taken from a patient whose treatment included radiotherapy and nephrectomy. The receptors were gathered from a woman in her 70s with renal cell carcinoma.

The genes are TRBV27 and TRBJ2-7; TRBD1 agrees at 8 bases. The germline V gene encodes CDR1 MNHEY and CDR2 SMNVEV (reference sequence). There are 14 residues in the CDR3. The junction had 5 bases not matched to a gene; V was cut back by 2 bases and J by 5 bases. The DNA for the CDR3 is TGTGCCAGCAGTTTAGTGACAGGGGCCCACGAGCAGTACTTC. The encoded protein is CASSLVTGAHEQYF.

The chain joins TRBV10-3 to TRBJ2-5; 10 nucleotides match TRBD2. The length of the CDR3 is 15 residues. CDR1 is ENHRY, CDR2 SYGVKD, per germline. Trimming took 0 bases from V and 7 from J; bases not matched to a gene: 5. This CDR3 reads CAISESSGGEGTQYF. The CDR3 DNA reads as TGTGCCATCAGTGAGTCCAGCGGGGGGGAAGGGACCCAGTACTTC.

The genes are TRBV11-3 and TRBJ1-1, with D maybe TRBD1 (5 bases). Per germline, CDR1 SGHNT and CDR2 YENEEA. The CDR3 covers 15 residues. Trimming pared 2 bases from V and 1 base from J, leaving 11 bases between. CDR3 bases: TGTGCCAGCAGCTTACTACCAGGACAGAACACTGAAGCTTTCTTT. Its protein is CASSLLPGQNTEAFF.

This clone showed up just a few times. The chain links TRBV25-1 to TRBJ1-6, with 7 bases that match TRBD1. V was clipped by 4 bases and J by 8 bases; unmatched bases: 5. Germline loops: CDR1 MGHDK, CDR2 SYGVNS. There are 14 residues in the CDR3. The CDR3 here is CASSAGTVYSPLHF. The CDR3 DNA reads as TGTGCCAGCAGTGCCGGGACAGTTTATTCACCCCTCCACTTT.

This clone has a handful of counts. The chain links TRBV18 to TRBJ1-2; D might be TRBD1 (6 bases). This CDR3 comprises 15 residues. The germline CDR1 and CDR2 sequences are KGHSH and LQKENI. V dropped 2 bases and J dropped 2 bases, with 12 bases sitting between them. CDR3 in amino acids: CASSPWTAANYGYTF. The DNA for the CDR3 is TGTGCCAGCTCACCATGGACAGCAGCGAACTATGGCTACACCTTC.

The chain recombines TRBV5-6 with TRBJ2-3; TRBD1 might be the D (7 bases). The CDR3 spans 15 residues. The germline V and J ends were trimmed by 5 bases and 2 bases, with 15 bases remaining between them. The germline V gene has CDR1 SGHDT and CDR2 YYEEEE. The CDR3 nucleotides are TGTGCCAGCAGATCGACAGGGAGGAACACAGATACGCAGTATTTT. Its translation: CASRSTGRNTDTQYF.

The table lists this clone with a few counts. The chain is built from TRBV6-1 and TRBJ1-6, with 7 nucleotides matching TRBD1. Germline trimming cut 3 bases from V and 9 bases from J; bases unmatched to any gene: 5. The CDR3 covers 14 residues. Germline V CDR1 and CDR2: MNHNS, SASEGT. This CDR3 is CASSDAGTVSPLHF. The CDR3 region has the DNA TGTGCCAGCAGTGACGCCGGGACAGTTTCACCCCTCCACTTT.

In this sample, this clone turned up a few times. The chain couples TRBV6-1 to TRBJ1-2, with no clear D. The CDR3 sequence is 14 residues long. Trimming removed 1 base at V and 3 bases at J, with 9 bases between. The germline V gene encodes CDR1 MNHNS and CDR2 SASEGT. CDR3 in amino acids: CASSEGTGYYGYTF. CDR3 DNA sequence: TGTGCCAGCAGTGAAGGGACGGGTTACTATGGCTACACCTTC.

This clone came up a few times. For the CDR3, the DNA is TGCGCCAGCAGCCAAACTCATCGGGGGGCGGGTGGCTACACCTTC. This codes for CASSQTHRGAGGYTF. The rearrangement joins TRBV4-3 to TRBJ1-2; weak D call: TRBD1 (6 bases). This CDR3 is 15 amino acids long. The germline V and J ends were trimmed by 2 bases and 7 bases, with 17 bases remaining between them. The V gene's germline CDR1 is LGHNA and CDR2 YSLEER.

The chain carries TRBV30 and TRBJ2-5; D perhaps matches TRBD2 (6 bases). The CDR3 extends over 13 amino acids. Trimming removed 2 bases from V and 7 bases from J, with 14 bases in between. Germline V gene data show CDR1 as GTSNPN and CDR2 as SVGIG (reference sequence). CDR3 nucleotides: TGTGCCTGGAGTATGGCGGGGCTTGGGACCCAGTACTTC. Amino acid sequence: CAWSMAGLGTQYF.

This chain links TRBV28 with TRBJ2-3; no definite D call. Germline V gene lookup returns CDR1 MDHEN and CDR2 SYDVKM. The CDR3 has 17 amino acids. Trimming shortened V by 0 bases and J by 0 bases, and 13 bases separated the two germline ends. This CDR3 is CASSLWVGSLSTDTQYF. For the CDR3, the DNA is TGTGCCAGCAGTTTATGGGTCGGCAGCCTCAGCACAGATACGCAGTATTTT. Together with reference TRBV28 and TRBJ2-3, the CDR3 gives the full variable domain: DVKVTQSSRYLVKRTGEKVFLECVQDMDHENMFWYRQDPGLGLRLIYFSYDVKMKEKGDIPEGYSVSREKKERFSLILESASTNQTSMYLCASSLWVGSLSTDTQYFGPGTRLTVL.

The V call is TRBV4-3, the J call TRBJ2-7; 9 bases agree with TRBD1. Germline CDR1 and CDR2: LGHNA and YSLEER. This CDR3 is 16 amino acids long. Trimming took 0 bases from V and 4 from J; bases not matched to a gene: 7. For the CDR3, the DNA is TGCGCCAGCAGCCAAGATATGGGGACAGGGTCGTACGAGCAGTACTTC. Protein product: CASSQDMGTGSYEQYF.

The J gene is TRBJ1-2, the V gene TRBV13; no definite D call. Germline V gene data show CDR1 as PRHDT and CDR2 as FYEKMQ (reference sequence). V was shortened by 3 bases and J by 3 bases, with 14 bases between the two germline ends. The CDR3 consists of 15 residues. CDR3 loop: CASSFGPLRDYGYTF. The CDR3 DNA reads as TGTGCCAGCAGCTTCGGACCACTAAGGGACTATGGCTACACCTTC.

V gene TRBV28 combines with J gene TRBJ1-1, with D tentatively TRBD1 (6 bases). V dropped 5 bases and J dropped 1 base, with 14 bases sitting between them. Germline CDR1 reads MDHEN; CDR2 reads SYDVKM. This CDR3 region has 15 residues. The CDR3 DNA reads TGTGCCAGCAGTATCCATCCGACAGGGAACACTGAAGCTTTCTTT. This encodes CASSIHPTGNTEAFF.

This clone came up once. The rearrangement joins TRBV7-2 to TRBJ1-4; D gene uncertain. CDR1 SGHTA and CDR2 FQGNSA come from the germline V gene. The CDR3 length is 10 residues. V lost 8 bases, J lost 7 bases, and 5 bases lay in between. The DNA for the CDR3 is TGTGCCAGCTCCGGTGAAAAACTGTTTTTT. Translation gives CASSGEKLFF.

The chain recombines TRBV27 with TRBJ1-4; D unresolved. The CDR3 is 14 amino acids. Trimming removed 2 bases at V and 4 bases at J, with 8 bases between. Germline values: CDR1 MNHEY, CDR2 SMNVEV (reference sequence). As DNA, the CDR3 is TGTGCCAGCAGTTTAGAGTTCCTTAATGAAAAACTGTTTTTT. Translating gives CASSLEFLNEKLFF.